This TCR beta chain was identified in a study of blood T cell repertoires in COVID-19. The germline CDR1 and CDR2 sequences are LGHDT and YNNKEL (reference sequence). V lost 4 bases, J lost 3 bases, and 9 bases lay in between. This CDR3 spans 13 amino acids. Original handling: Reference gene primer amplification yielded estimated nucleated cell counts. Using immunoSEQ multiplex PCR, the repertoire was profiled, and TCRdb retains in-frame clones only, with some absent. That table supplies the V and J calls and clone size; D and trimming were determined from the DNA. The sample records 46,000 or so clones, approximately 89% being singletons.

This sequence was found in a man between 50 and 59 years old with acute or convalescent COVID-19. The sequenced sample was peripheral blood. V usage is TRBV3-1 (or the pseudogene TRBV3-2) and J usage is TRBJ2-5; no firm D call. CDR3 coding DNA: TGTGCCAGCAGCCTCGGCGGTGAAGAGACCCAGTACTTC. Protein product: CASSLGGEETQYF.